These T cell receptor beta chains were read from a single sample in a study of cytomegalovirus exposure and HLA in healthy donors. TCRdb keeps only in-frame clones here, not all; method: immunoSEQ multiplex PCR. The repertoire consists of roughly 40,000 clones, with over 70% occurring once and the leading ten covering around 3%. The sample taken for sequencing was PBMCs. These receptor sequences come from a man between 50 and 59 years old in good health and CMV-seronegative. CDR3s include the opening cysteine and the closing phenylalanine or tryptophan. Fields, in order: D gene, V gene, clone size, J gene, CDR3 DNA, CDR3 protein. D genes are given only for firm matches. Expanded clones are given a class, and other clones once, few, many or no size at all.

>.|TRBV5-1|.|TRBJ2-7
TGCGCCAGCAGCTTAGAACAGGGAGTCTACGAGCAGTACTTC
CASSLEQGVYEQYF
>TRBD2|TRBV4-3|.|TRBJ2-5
TGCGCCAGCAGCCAGGGATGGTCGTCTAGCGGGAGGCTAGAGACCCAGTACTTC
CASSQGWSSSGRLETQYF
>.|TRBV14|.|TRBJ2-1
TGTGCCAGCAGCCAAGAGCCGTTTAGCTCCTACAATGAGCAGTTCTTC
CASSQEPFSSYNEQFF
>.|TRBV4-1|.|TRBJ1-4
TGCGCCAGCAGCCTCAGGGAGGCAACTAATGAAAAACTGTTTTTT
CASSLREATNEKLFF
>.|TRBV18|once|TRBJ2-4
TGTGCCAGCTCGAGTGTAGCCAAAAACATTCAGTACTTC
CASSSVAKNIQYF
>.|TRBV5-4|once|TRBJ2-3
TGTGCCAGCACCGACGGGGGTAGCACCACAGATACGCAGTATTTT
CASTDGGSTTDTQYF
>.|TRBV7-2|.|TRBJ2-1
TGTGCCAGCAGCTTAGGTCCCGGGGATGAGCAGTTCTTC
CASSLGPGDEQFF
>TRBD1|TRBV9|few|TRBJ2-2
TGTGCCAGCAGCGTATCGGCTGTGGGACAGGGATTCACCGGGGAGCTGTTTTTT
CASSVSAVGQGFTGELFF
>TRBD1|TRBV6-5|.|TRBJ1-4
TGTGCCAGCGGACGACAGGGGGCGAGTGAAAAACTGTTTTTT
CASGRQGASEKLFF
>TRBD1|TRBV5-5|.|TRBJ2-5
TGTGCCAGCAGCTTAGCGGGACAGGGGGCTCTGAAGACCCAGTACTTC
CASSLAGQGALKTQYF
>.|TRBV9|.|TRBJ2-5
TGTGCCAGCAGCGTAATCCCAGGGGCCCAAGAGACCCAGTACTTC
CASSVIPGAQETQYF
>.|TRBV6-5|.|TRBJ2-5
TGTGCCAGCAGTTACTCGTACAGGCAAGAGACCCAGTACTTC
CASSYSYRQETQYF
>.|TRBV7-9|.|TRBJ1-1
TGTGCCGGCAGCTTAAGTGTGCGGCACACTGAAGCTTTCTTT
CAGSLSVRHTEAFF
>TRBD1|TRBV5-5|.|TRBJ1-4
TGTGCCAGCAGCCCGTGGACAGGGCAATACGAAAAACTGTTTTTT
CASSPWTGQYEKLFF
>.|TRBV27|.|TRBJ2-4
TGTGCCAGCAGTTTATTTCGAGGGGGCATTCAGTACTTC
CASSLFRGGIQYF
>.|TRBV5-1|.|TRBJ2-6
TGCGCCAGCAGCCACCTCTCACAAGGTGGGGCCTACTCTGGGGCCAACGTCCTGACTTTC
CASSHLSQGGAYSGANVLTF
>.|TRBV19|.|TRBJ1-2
TGTGCCAGTAGTATAGGAGAACACAGGGTTTATTTCGATGGCTACACCTTC
CASSIGEHRVYFDGYTF
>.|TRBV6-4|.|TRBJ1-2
TGTGCCACCCGGCAGGGGCTGACTAACTATGGCTACACCTTC
CATRQGLTNYGYTF
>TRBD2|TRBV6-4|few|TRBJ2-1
TGTGCCAGCAGTGCTGGACGGGGGACTGGCGGGGGGGGACCCGTCAATGAGCAGTTCTTC
CASSAGRGTGGGGPVNEQFF
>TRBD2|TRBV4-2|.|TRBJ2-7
TGTGCCAGCAGCCAAGGGGGAGGGCAGCCGTACTTC
CASSQGGGQPYF
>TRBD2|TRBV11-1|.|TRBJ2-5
TGTGCCAGCAGCTCCCGACTAGCGGGAGGGGAGACCCAGTACTTC
CASSSRLAGGETQYF
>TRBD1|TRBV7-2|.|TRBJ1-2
TGTGCCAGCAGCTTGGACAGGAACGATGGCTACACCTTC
CASSLDRNDGYTF
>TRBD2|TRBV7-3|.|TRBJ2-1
TGTGCCAGCAGCTTTAGCGGGGGAGCCCTCAATGAGCAGTTCTTC
CASSFSGGALNEQFF
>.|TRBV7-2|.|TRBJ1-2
TGTGCCAGCAGCCCCGCGCCGACAGCCAAGAACTATGGCTACACCTTC
CASSPAPTAKNYGYTF
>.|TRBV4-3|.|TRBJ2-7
TGCGCCAGCGGACTAGACAGGGGCCCCTACGAGCAGTACTTC
CASGLDRGPYEQYF
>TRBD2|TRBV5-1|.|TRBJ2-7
TGCGCCAGCAGCTTGAACCCTAGCGGAAACTACGAGCAGTACTTC
CASSLNPSGNYEQYF
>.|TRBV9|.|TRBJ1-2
TGTGCCAGCAGCTCCCAGGGATGGGCGAACTATGGCTACACCTTC
CASSSQGWANYGYTF
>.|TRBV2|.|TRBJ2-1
TGTGCCAGCTATGTTTTGGGGGGGCGGAATGAGCAGTTCTTC
CASYVLGGRNEQFF
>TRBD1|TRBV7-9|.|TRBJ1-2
TGTGCCAGCAGCATAGAAGGGGGCTACTATGGCTACACCTTC
CASSIEGGYYGYTF
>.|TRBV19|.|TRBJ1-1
TGTGCCAGTAGTATGTTAGCGTTCGGAGGGCCGAACACTGAAGCTTTCTTT
CASSMLAFGGPNTEAFF
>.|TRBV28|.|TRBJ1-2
TGTGCCAGCAGTGACCAGGGGAACTATGGCTACACCTTC
CASSDQGNYGYTF